Each of the 26 T cell receptor beta chains below was sequenced from the same sample in a study of CD8 T cells in ankylosing spondylitis. TCRdb re-derived calls from the 5' RACE reads in MiXCR, one entry per CDR3 protein. The data contain about 240,000 distinct CDR3 sequences, around 7.8% of them singletons. Material: blood, either unsorted or a sorted T cell fraction (not recorded which). Receptor source: a male donor with ankylosing spondylitis or in good health (not recorded which).

In this sample, this clonotype turned up once. The chain has TRBV10-3 and TRBJ1-1; TRBD1 might be the D (6 bases). The CDR3 runs to 13 residues. Per germline, CDR1 ENHRY and CDR2 SYGVKD. V was trimmed by 6 bases and J by 8 bases, leaving 16 bases between them. CDR3 protein: CAIRLAAGAEAFF. As DNA, the CDR3 is TGTGCCATCAGGTTGGCCGCAGGGGCGGAAGCTTTCTTT.

The table lists this clonotype with a few counts. The chain recombines TRBV30 with TRBJ2-3; no clear D gene. CDR3 length equals 16 residues. The V and J ends lost 0 bases and 0 bases respectively, with 13 bases between them. Germline loops: CDR1 GTSNPN, CDR2 SVGIG (reference sequence). CDR3 nucleotides: TGTGCCTGGAGTGTAGTGGGCAAGCCTAGCACAGATACGCAGTATTTT. Its translation: CAWSVVGKPSTDTQYF.

The chain uses TRBV6-2 or TRBV6-3 and TRBJ2-6, with TRBD1 matching over 12 bases. There are 17 residues in the CDR3. Trimming cost V 6 bases and J 4 bases; bases outside gene matches: 7. Germline loops: CDR1 MNHEY, CDR2 SVGEGT. CDR3 region: CASSKGQGAIGANVLTF. The DNA of the CDR3 is TGTGCCAGCAGCAAGGGACAGGGGGCTATAGGGGCCAACGTCCTGACTTTC.

This clonotype has a count of ten or more. The genes are TRBV12-3 or TRBV12-4 and TRBJ2-3; possible D gene TRBD1, 5 bases. Trimming took off 1 base at V and 0 bases at J, with 8 bases between the two ends. This CDR3 comprises 15 residues. DNA for the CDR3: TGTGCCAGCAGTTTAGGGACAACTAGCACAGATACGCAGTATTTT. It specifies CASSLGTTSTDTQYF.

This clonotype was counted ten times or more. The chain links TRBV7-9 to TRBJ2-3, with a tentative D call TRBD2 (5 bases). The V gene lost 1 base and the J gene lost 4 bases, with 9 bases spanning the gap. This CDR3 region has 14 residues. Germline lookup yields CDR1 SEHNR and CDR2 FQNEAQ (reference sequence). DNA for the CDR3: TGTGCCAGCAGCTTAGTTATGGGAGCAGATACGCAGTATTTT. Residues: CASSLVMGADTQYF.

This clonotype was recorded many times. This chain joins TRBV5-1 and TRBJ2-7; D is perhaps TRBD2 (6 bases). Trimming left V 4 bases short and J 2 bases short, with 19 bases between. The CDR3 contains 16 residues. Germline V lookup: CDR1 SGHRS, CDR2 YFSETQ. The CDR3 spells CASSLTTGGGTYEQYF. DNA of the CDR3: TGCGCCAGCAGCCTCACCACGGGTGGAGGGACCTACGAGCAGTACTTC. The complete variable domain, with remaining parts taken from reference TRBV5-1 and TRBJ2-7, reads KAGVTQTPRYLIKTRGQQVTLSCSPISGHRSVSWYQQTPGQGLQFLFEYFSETQRNKGNFPGRFSGRQFSNSRSEMNVSTLELGDSALYLCASSLTTGGGTYEQYFGPGTRLTVT.

Ten or more counts support this clonotype. This chain joins TRBV7-8 and TRBJ1-5, with D hard to call. V was pared by 5 bases and J by 10 bases, with 12 bases between. CDR3 length: 12 amino acids. Germline assignment: CDR1 SGHVS and CDR2 FQNEAQ. The CDR3 coding sequence is TGTGCCAGCAGCGTTGGAAGTGGTCCCCAGCATTTT. Residues: CASSVGSGPQHF.

This clonotype was seen ten or more times. The chain has TRBV5-1 and TRBJ1-4; D uncertain. V was trimmed by 2 bases and J by 3 bases, leaving 8 bases between them. Germline V gene sequence: CDR1 SGHRS, CDR2 YFSETQ. The length of the CDR3 is 14 residues. Written as DNA, the CDR3 is TGCGCCAGCAGCTTCAAGGACCCTAATGAAAAACTGTTTTTT. Residues: CASSFKDPNEKLFF.

The chain couples TRBV20-1 to TRBJ1-6; no reliable D call. V shed 3 bases and J shed 7 bases, with 10 bases lying between them. Germline CDR1 and CDR2: DFQATT and SNEGSKA (reference sequence). This CDR3 region has 13 residues. The CDR3 region is CSASPDSNSPLHF. As DNA, the CDR3 is TGCAGTGCTAGCCCGGATTCAAATTCACCCCTCCACTTT.

V is TRBV5-1 and J is TRBJ2-3; D gene uncertain. Germline V CDR1 and CDR2: SGHRS, YFSETQ. Trimming shortened V by 4 bases and J by 6 bases, and 15 bases separated the two germline ends. The CDR3 has 14 residues. The CDR3 DNA reads TGCGCCAGCAGCCGGCCCGAACGGATGGATACGCAGTATTTT. Translated, it gives CASSRPERMDTQYF.

This clonotype was recorded many times. The J gene is TRBJ2-1, the V gene TRBV20-1; 11 bases match TRBD2. CDR1 DFQATT and CDR2 SNEGSKA come from the germline V gene (reference sequence). The CDR3 has 15 amino acids. V dropped 4 bases and J dropped 5; count of bases not matched to a gene: 7. The DNA of the CDR3 is TGCAGTGCTAACTTAGCGGGAGGGTCGCACAATGAGCAGTTCTTC. It is translated as CSANLAGGSHNEQFF.

The chain uses TRBV5-6 and TRBJ1-1; no clear D. The germline gives CDR1 SGHDT, CDR2 YYEEEE. V was clipped by 5 bases and J by 4 bases, with 12 bases between them. The CDR3 extends over 13 amino acids. CDR3 nucleotide sequence: TGTGCCAGCAGTTGGCTCGGCGGCACTGAAGCTTTCTTT. Translating it yields CASSWLGGTEAFF.

The V and J genes are TRBV30 and TRBJ2-5, with 12 positions matching TRBD2. CDR1 is GTSNPN and CDR2 is SVGIG in the germline V gene (reference sequence). J lost 4 bases, V lost 4 bases, and 4 bases had no gene match. The CDR3 is 14 residues long. The CDR3 DNA follows: TGTGCCTGGATGCGGGGACTAGCGGGAGAGACCCAGTACTTC. Translating gives CAWMRGLAGETQYF.

Ten or more counts support this clonotype. The rearrangement joins TRBV4-3 to TRBJ1-1; D remains ambiguous. Looked up from germline, CDR1 is LGHNA and CDR2 is YSLEER. The V and J ends lost 0 bases and 1 base respectively, with 9 bases between them. This CDR3 contains 15 residues. The CDR3 bases are TGCGCCAGCAGCCAAGAGGAAACCTCGAACACTGAAGCTTTCTTT. Its protein is CASSQEETSNTEAFF.

This clonotype occurred many times. The V and J genes are TRBV11-2 and TRBJ1-2; 7 bases fit TRBD1. The germline V gene has CDR1 SGHAT and CDR2 FQNNGV. The CDR3 is made up of 13 amino acids. J was trimmed by 4 bases and V by 4 bases; bases with no gene match: 3. The CDR3 coding sequence is TGTGCCAGCAGCTCGACAGGGCCCTATGGCTACACCTTC. Encoded protein: CASSSTGPYGYTF.

This clonotype has ten or more counts. The V and J genes are TRBV18 and TRBJ1-6; a possible D gene is TRBD1 (5 bases). The CDR3 loop spans 16 amino acids. Trimming shortened V by 0 bases and J by 4 bases, and 10 bases separated the two germline ends. Germline CDR1 and CDR2: KGHSH and LQKENI. CDR3 loop: CASSPPTGRYNSPLHF. The CDR3 region has the DNA TGTGCCAGCTCACCACCGACGGGACGGTATAATTCACCCCTCCACTTT.

This clonotype has just a few counts. V is TRBV18 and J is TRBJ1-6, with D hard to call. This CDR3 spans 14 amino acids. Germline CDR1 and CDR2: KGHSH and LQKENI. The V end lost 3 bases, the J end lost 7 bases, and 10 bases lay between the germline ends. CDR3 DNA: TGTGCCAGCTCACCCGGGAATTCAAATTCACCCCTCCACTTT. Translated: CASSPGNSNSPLHF.

This clonotype was counted many times. The chain couples TRBV7-2 to TRBJ2-1; D not certain. The CDR3 runs 15 residues. V shed 3 bases and J shed 0 bases, with 9 bases lying between them. Per germline, CDR1 SGHTA and CDR2 FQGNSA. The CDR3 region has the DNA TGTGCCAGCAGCTTGATTGTTAGCTCCTACAATGAGCAGTTCTTC. It is translated as CASSLIVSSYNEQFF.

The chain couples TRBV20-1 to TRBJ2-1; the D call may be TRBD1 or TRBD2 (5 bases each). The CDR3 is 14 residues long. The germline CDR1 and CDR2 sequences are DFQATT and SNEGSKA (reference sequence). The V and J ends lost 5 bases and 3 bases respectively, with 14 bases between them. The CDR3 coding sequence is TGCAGTGCTCCCCCCCTGGGGGACTACAATGAGCAGTTCTTC. It codes for CSAPPLGDYNEQFF.

This clonotype was recorded many times. The CDR3 bases are TGTGCCAGCAGCGCTGACATGAACACTGAAGCTTTCTTT. It encodes CASSADMNTEAFF. The gene calls are TRBV5-6 and TRBJ1-1; D gene uncertain. V shed 4 bases and J shed 0 bases, with 7 bases lying between them. CDR1 and CDR2 (germline): SGHDT, YYEEEE. CDR3 length: 13 amino acids.

This clonotype was seen many times. The rearrangement joins TRBV12-3 or TRBV12-4 to TRBJ2-1, with 13 bases aligning to TRBD2. The CDR3 runs 15 residues. V dropped 5 bases and J dropped 10; count of bases not matched to a gene: 8. The chain's CDR3 is CASSGGLAGRGEQFF. CDR3 DNA: TGTGCCAGCAGTGGGGGACTAGCGGGGCGCGGAGAGCAGTTCTTC.

This clonotype was observed at least ten times. This chain connects TRBV20-1 to TRBJ1-1; 9 bases line up with TRBD1. V shed 1 base and J 1 base; nucleotides not matched to a gene: 4. The CDR3 totals 15 residues. Germline V gives CDR1 DFQATT, CDR2 SNEGSKA (reference sequence). The CDR3 region has the DNA TGCAGTGCTAGAGCCCAGGGACAGGGGAACACTGAAGCTTTCTTT. Amino acids: CSARAQGQGNTEAFF.

Written as DNA, the CDR3 is TGTGCCAGCAGTTTGGGACAGCAAAGCTATGGCTACACCTTC. Residues: CASSLGQQSYGYTF. V and J are TRBV12-3 or TRBV12-4 and TRBJ1-2; TRBD1 agrees at 7 bases. This CDR3 has 14 residues. With V trimmed by 3 bases and J by 4 bases, 5 bases remained unmatched.

There are a few counts of this clonotype. This sequence joins TRBV15 and TRBJ2-3; TRBD1 might be the D (5 bases). Germline loops: CDR1 LNHNV, CDR2 YYDKDF (reference sequence). Between the trimmed V and J ends, which lost 5 bases and 4 bases, there was a span of 7 bases. This CDR3 is built from 12 residues. The CDR3: CATSVTADTQYF. CDR3 sequence (DNA): TGTGCCACCAGCGTGACAGCAGATACGCAGTATTTT.

This clonotype was detected a few times. The CDR3 sequence: CASRFSGDSGNTIYF. The CDR3 DNA sequence: TGTGCCAGCAGATTTTCAGGGGACTCTGGAAACACCATATATTTT. The gene calls are TRBV12-3 or TRBV12-4 and TRBJ1-3; a weak D match, TRBD1 (6 bases). Trimming cost V 6 bases and J 0 bases, with 12 bases left between them. The CDR3 runs to 15 residues.

This clonotype has ten or more counts. V gene TRBV7-2 combines with J gene TRBJ2-7; TRBD2 agrees at 14 bases. This CDR3 contains 16 residues. Germline-derived CDR1 and CDR2 are SGHTA and FQGNSA. The trim removed 5 bases at V and 4 bases at J, leaving 7 bases unmatched. The CDR3 DNA reads as TGTGCCAGCAGCGGGACTAGCGGGAGTTATGCGTACGAGCAGTACTTC. The encoded protein is CASSGTSGSYAYEQYF.